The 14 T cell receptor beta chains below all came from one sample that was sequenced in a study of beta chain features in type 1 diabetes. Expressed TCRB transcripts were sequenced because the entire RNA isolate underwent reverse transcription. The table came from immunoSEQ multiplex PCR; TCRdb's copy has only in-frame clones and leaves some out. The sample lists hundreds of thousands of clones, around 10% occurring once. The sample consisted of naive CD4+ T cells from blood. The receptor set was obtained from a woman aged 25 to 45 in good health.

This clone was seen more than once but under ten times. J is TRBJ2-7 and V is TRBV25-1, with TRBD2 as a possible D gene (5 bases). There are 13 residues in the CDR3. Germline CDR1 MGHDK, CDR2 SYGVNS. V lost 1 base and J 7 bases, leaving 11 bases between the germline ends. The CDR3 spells CASSESGPGEQYF. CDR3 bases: TGTGCCAGCAGTGAATCCGGGCCGGGGGAGCAGTACTTC.

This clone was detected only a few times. The CDR3 reads CSVEDTGFGYTF. The CDR3 DNA sequence: TGCAGCGTTGAAGATACAGGGTTTGGCTACACCTTC. This chain uses TRBV29-1 with TRBJ1-2; D might be TRBD1 (6 bases). This CDR3 has 12 residues. The germline gives CDR1 SQVTM, CDR2 ANQGSEA. The germline V and J ends were trimmed by 0 bases and 7 bases, with 9 bases remaining between them.

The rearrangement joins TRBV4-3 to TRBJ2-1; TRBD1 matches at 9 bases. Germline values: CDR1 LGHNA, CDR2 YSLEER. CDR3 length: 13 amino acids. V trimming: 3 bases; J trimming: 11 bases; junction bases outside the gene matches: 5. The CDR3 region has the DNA TGCGCCAGCAGCCAGAGACAGGGGGATAAGCAGTTCTTC. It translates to CASSQRQGDKQFF.

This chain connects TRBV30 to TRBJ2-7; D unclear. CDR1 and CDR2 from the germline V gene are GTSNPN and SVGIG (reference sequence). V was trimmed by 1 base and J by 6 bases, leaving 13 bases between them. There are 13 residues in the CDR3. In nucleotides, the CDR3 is TGTGCCTGGAGTGCGAATATAGTGCTCGAGCAGTACTTC. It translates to CAWSANIVLEQYF.

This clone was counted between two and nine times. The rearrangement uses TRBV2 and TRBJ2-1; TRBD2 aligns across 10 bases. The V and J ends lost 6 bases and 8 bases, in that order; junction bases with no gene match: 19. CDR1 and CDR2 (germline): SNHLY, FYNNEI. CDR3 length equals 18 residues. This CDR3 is CASRGWTHPSGSFYEQFF. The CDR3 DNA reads TGTGCCAGCAGGGGATGGACCCACCCTAGCGGGAGTTTCTATGAGCAGTTCTTC. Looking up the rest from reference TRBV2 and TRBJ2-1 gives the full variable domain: EPEVTQTPSHQVTQMGQEVILRCVPISNHLYFYWYRQILGQKVEFLVSFYNNEISEKSEIFDDQFSVERPDGSNFTLKIRSTKLEDSAMYFCASRGWTHPSGSFYEQFFGPGTRLTVL.

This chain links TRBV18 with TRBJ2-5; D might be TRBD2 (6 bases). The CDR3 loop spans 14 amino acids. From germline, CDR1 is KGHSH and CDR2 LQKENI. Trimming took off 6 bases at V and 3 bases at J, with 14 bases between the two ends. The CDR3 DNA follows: TGTGCCAGCTCCAGAGGAGGGTACAAAGAGACCCAGTACTTC. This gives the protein CASSRGGYKETQYF.

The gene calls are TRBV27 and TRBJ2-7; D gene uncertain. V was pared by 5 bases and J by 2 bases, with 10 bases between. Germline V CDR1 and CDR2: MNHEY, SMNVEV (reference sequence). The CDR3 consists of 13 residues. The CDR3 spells CASSPQNAYEQYF. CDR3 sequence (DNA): TGTGCCAGCAGTCCCCAGAACGCCTACGAGCAGTACTTC.

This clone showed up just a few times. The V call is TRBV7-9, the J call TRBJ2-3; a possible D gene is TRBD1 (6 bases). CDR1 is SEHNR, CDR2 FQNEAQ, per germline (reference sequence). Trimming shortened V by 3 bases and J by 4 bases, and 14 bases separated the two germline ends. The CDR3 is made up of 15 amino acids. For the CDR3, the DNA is TGTGCCAGCAGCTTCAGTCAGGGGATGTCAGATACGCAGTATTTT. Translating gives CASSFSQGMSDTQYF.

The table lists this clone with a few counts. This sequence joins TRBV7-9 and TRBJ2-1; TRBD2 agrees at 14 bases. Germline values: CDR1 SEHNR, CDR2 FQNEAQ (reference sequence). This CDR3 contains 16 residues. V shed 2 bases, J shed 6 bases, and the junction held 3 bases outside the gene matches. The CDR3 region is CASSLSGTSGSNEQFF. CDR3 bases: TGTGCCAGCAGCTTATCTGGGACTAGCGGGAGCAATGAGCAGTTCTTC.

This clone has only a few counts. The CDR3 sequence is CASRKTGLAGTDTQYF. As DNA, the CDR3 is TGTGCCAGCAGGAAGACGGGACTAGCCGGCACAGATACGCAGTATTTT. This sequence joins TRBV13 and TRBJ2-3; 9 nucleotides match TRBD2. The V segment lost 6 bases and the J segment 1 base; nucleotides outside the gene matches: 8. Germline CDR1 reads PRHDT; CDR2 reads FYEKMQ (reference sequence). The length of the CDR3 is 16 residues. The full variable domain, completed using reference TRBV13 and TRBJ2-3, is AAGVIQSPRHLIKEKRETATLKCYPIPRHDTVYWYQQGPGQDPQFLISFYEKMQSDKGSIPDRFSAQQFSDYHSELNMSSLELGDSALYFCASRKTGLAGTDTQYFGPGTRLTVL.

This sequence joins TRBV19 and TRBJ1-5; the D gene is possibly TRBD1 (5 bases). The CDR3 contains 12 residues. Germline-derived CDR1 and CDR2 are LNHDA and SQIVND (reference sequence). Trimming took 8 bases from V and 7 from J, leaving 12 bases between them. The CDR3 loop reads CASCGGGQPQHF. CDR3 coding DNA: TGTGCCAGTTGTGGGGGGGGACAGCCCCAGCATTTT.

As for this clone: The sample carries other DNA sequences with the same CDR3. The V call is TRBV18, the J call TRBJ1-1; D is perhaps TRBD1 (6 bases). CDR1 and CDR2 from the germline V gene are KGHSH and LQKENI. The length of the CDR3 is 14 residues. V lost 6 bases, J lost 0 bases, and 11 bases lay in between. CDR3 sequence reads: CASSPDRLNTEAFF. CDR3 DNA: TGTGCCAGCTCCCCGGACAGATTGAACACTGAAGCTTTCTTT.

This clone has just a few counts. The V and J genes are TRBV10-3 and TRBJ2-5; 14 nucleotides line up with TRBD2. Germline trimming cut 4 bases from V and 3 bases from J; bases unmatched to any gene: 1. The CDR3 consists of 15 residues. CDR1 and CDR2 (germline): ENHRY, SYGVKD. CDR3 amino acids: CAISGGLAGEETQYF. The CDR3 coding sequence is TGTGCCATCAGTGGGGGACTAGCGGGGGAAGAGACCCAGTACTTC.

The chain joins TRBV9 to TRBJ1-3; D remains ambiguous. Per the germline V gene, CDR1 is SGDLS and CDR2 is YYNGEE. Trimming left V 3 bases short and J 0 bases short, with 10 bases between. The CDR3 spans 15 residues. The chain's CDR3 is CASSGRGTSGNTIYF. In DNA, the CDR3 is TGTGCCAGCAGCGGGCGGGGAACCTCTGGAAACACCATATATTTT.